This T cell receptor (beta chain) was retrieved from a study of blood T cell repertoires in COVID-19. Study-wide context: Samples representing acute and convalescent COVID-19 were sourced from the United States, Italy and Spain. Sample material is recorded as cDNA or gDNA derived from T cells, B-cell-depleted T cells, or PBMCs.

The CDR3 loop spans 14 amino acids. V was trimmed by 6 bases and J by 2 bases, leaving 13 bases between them. Germline values: CDR1 MNHEY, CDR2 SVGAGI. In the authors' workflow: Amplification of reference gene primers provided the estimated nucleated cell counts. Sequencing used immunoSEQ multiplex PCR; TCRdb keeps in-frame clones, though not all of them. V, J and clone size were drawn from that table, and D and trimming were deduced from the DNA. The sample yields hundreds of thousands of clones, around 84% seen once. Sequenced input: peripheral blood. V is TRBV6-5 and J is TRBJ1-2; D call uncertain. This clonotype was obtained from a human donor in a cohort sampled during active COVID-19. In nucleotides, the CDR3 is TGTGCCAGCAGCCGCCTGGGCAGAAACTATGGCTACACCTTC. Amino acids: CASSRLGRNYGYTF.